The rows below give T cell receptor beta chains drawn from one sample of a study of cytomegalovirus exposure and HLA in healthy donors. Data came from immunoSEQ multiplex PCR; TCRdb stores just in-frame clones and leaves some out. Counted here are roughly 76,000 clones, about 94% occurring once; the ten biggest clones make up approximately 1.5%. Sequences were obtained from PBMCs. All receptors come from a man aged 18 to 35 in good health and CMV-seropositive. CDR3s include the opening cysteine and the closing phenylalanine or tryptophan. D genes are given only for firm matches. Rows give clone size only sometimes, using once, few, many, or a class for an expanded clone.

DNA: TGTGCCAGCGGAGGACTAGCGGGAGGGCCCTACACAGATACGCAGTATTTT; CDR3: CASGGLAGGPYTDTQYF; D: TRBD2; J: TRBJ2-3; size: .; V: TRBV2
DNA: TGTGCCAGCAGCTTAGCGCGGGGAGCCGACAATGAGCAGTTCTTC; CDR3: CASSLARGADNEQFF; D: .; J: TRBJ2-1; size: .; V: TRBV7-9
DNA: TGTGCCAGCAGTGAAGCCCCGCGGAATGAGCAGTTCTTC; CDR3: CASSEAPRNEQFF; D: .; J: TRBJ2-1; size: once; V: TRBV6-1
DNA: TGTGCCAGCAGCCCTAACAGGGGTACCGGGGAGCTGTTTTTT; CDR3: CASSPNRGTGELFF; D: TRBD1; J: TRBJ2-2; size: .; V: TRBV7-2
DNA: TGTGCCAGCAGCTTAACTTCGGGACTAGCTGGCGAGCAGTTCTTC; CDR3: CASSLTSGLAGEQFF; D: TRBD2; J: TRBJ2-1; size: .; V: TRBV7-9
DNA: TGTGCCTGGATCTCACGGGGAACTCTGAACACTGAAGCTTTCTTT; CDR3: CAWISRGTLNTEAFF; D: .; J: TRBJ1-1; size: .; V: TRBV30
DNA: TGTGCCAGCAGCCTCGGGAAATCTGGAAACACCATATATTTT; CDR3: CASSLGKSGNTIYF; D: .; J: TRBJ1-3; size: .; V: TRBV28
DNA: TGTGCCAGCAGTGAACCCCCCCCCATCCATGCTAAACGGTCCACTGAAGCTTTCTTT; CDR3: CASSEPPPIHAKRSTEAFF; D: .; J: TRBJ1-1; size: .; V: TRBV6-1
DNA: TGTGCCAGCAGCGAAAATACGACAGGAACCCAAGAGACCCAGTACTTC; CDR3: CASSENTTGTQETQYF; D: .; J: TRBJ2-5; size: .; V: TRBV21-1
DNA: TGTGCCAGCAGTCCACTTGAAGGTCAGCAGGATCGTAGCAATCAGCCCCAGCATTTT; CDR3: CASSPLEGQQDRSNQPQHF; D: .; J: TRBJ1-5; size: .; V: TRBV28
DNA: TGTGCCAGCAGCCGCCTCAGGGGGTACGATCAGGAGACCCAGTACTTC; CDR3: CASSRLRGYDQETQYF; D: TRBD1; J: TRBJ2-5; size: .; V: TRBV5-5
DNA: TGTGCCAGCAGCGTAGCTAGCGGGAGTAGGAATGAGCAGTTCTTC; CDR3: CASSVASGSRNEQFF; D: TRBD2; J: TRBJ2-1; size: .; V: TRBV9
DNA: TGTGCCAGCAGCTTCCGGACACCTAAGGGCACCGGGGAGCTGTTTTTT; CDR3: CASSFRTPKGTGELFF; D: .; J: TRBJ2-2; size: .; V: TRBV11-2
DNA: TGTGCCAGCAGTTTTCGCGGGGGTATGGGGACCGGGGAGCTGTTTTTT; CDR3: CASSFRGGMGTGELFF; D: TRBD2; J: TRBJ2-2; size: .; V: TRBV27
DNA: TGTGCCAGCAGCGTCGGGGCGGGAGGGATGGAGACCCAGTACTTC; CDR3: CASSVGAGGMETQYF; D: TRBD2; J: TRBJ2-5; size: .; V: TRBV9
DNA: TGTGCCAGCAGTTTAACGGGAGGGAAGTCAGATACGCAGTATTTT; CDR3: CASSLTGGKSDTQYF; D: TRBD2; J: TRBJ2-3; size: .; V: TRBV27
DNA: TGTGCCAGCAGTCCGGGACAGTCCTACGAGCAGTACTTC; CDR3: CASSPGQSYEQYF; D: TRBD1; J: TRBJ2-7; size: .; V: TRBV7-9
DNA: TGTGCCAGTAGTTTGGGACTAGCGGATACGCAGTATTTT; CDR3: CASSLGLADTQYF; D: TRBD2; J: TRBJ2-3; size: .; V: TRBV19
DNA: TGTGCCAGCGCCGGGGGGAACACCGGGGAGCTGTTTTTT; CDR3: CASAGGNTGELFF; D: .; J: TRBJ2-2; size: .; V: TRBV7-3
DNA: TGTGCCTGGACCCGACAGGGAGCAACTAATGAAAAACTGTTTTTT; CDR3: CAWTRQGATNEKLFF; D: TRBD1; J: TRBJ1-4; size: .; V: TRBV30
DNA: TGTGCCATCAGTGGCTCCGGGACTGGGCAGTACAATGAGCAGTTCTTC; CDR3: CAISGSGTGQYNEQFF; D: .; J: TRBJ2-1; size: .; V: TRBV10-3
DNA: TGTGCCAGCAGCTTTACAGGGGTAACTGAAGCTTTCTTT; CDR3: CASSFTGVTEAFF; D: TRBD1; J: TRBJ1-1; size: .; V: TRBV7-9
DNA: TGCGCCAGCAGCTCGGACTGGGGGGACACTGAAGCTTTCTTT; CDR3: CASSSDWGDTEAFF; D: .; J: TRBJ1-1; size: .; V: TRBV5-1
DNA: TGCGCCAGCAGTCCGGGGGAGAGTTACGGGTCCGAGCAGTACTTC; CDR3: CASSPGESYGSEQYF; D: .; J: TRBJ2-7; size: once; V: TRBV5-1
DNA: TGTGCCAGCAGCTTGACAGACAGCGGGACCGAGCAGTACTTC; CDR3: CASSLTDSGTEQYF; D: TRBD2; J: TRBJ2-7; size: .; V: TRBV5-4
DNA: TGTGCCAGCAGGAAGACAGGTCCCCACTACGAGCAGTACTTC; CDR3: CASRKTGPHYEQYF; D: .; J: TRBJ2-7; size: .; V: TRBV28
DNA: TGTGCCAGCAGAGGCCCGGGACAGGGTCACGAGCAGTACTTC; CDR3: CASRGPGQGHEQYF; D: TRBD1; J: TRBJ2-7; size: .; V: TRBV6-1
DNA: TGTGCCAGCAGTTCCTATGAAATGGAAGCTTTCTTT; CDR3: CASSSYEMEAFF; D: .; J: TRBJ1-1; size: .; V: TRBV28
DNA: TGTGCCTGGAGTGTAATTGGAGGGATGAATGAAAAACTGTTTTTT; CDR3: CAWSVIGGMNEKLFF; D: .; J: TRBJ1-4; size: once; V: TRBV30
DNA: TGCGCCAGCAGCTTGGCCGGGACTAACGCCTACGAGCAGTACTTC; CDR3: CASSLAGTNAYEQYF; D: TRBD2; J: TRBJ2-7; size: few; V: TRBV5-1
DNA: TGTGCCAGCAGTCCGAGGGGGACTAGCGGGAGGAGTAGGCAGTTCTTC; CDR3: CASSPRGTSGRSRQFF; D: TRBD2; J: TRBJ2-1; size: .; V: TRBV28
DNA: TGTGCTAGTGGTTTGGCGGGGACTGGGAGCTCCTACGAGCAGTACTTC; CDR3: CASGLAGTGSSYEQYF; D: .; J: TRBJ2-7; size: .; V: TRBV12-5
DNA: TGTGCCAGCAGCTTCTCAGCGGAAATGAACACTGAAGCTTTCTTT; CDR3: CASSFSAEMNTEAFF; D: .; J: TRBJ1-1; size: once; V: TRBV7-8
DNA: TGTGCCGTTCGGACTAGCGGGAGGCTAGAAGAGCAGTACTTC; CDR3: CAVRTSGRLEEQYF; D: TRBD2; J: TRBJ2-7; size: .; V: TRBV10-3
DNA: TGTGCCAGTAGTAGGACGGACACATCCTACGAGCAGTACTTC; CDR3: CASSRTDTSYEQYF; D: .; J: TRBJ2-7; size: once; V: TRBV19
DNA: TGTGCCAGCAGCTTAGAAGCGGGAGGGCCGGACAATGAGCAGTTCTTC; CDR3: CASSLEAGGPDNEQFF; D: TRBD2; J: TRBJ2-1; size: .; V: TRBV7-9
DNA: TGTGCCAGTAGTAGGGGACAGGGTGGGGTCACCGGGGAGCTGTTTTTT; CDR3: CASSRGQGGVTGELFF; D: TRBD1; J: TRBJ2-2; size: .; V: TRBV19
DNA: TGTGCCAGCATGAGAGGACAGAATCAGCCCCAGCATTTT; CDR3: CASMRGQNQPQHF; D: .; J: TRBJ1-5; size: .; V: TRBV2
DNA: TGTGCCAGCAGCTTAGAGACTAGCGGGAGGCCCAATGAGCAGTTCTTC; CDR3: CASSLETSGRPNEQFF; D: TRBD2; J: TRBJ2-1; size: few; V: TRBV7-9
DNA: TGTGCCAGCAGTTCCGCTGGGAGGGATAGTAGCTACACCTTC; CDR3: CASSSAGRDSSYTF; D: .; J: TRBJ1-2; size: .; V: TRBV28